This TCR beta chain was captured in a study of cytomegalovirus exposure and HLA in healthy donors. Turning to the study itself: The study placed around 80% of its roughly 400 genotyped donors in the Caucasian-associated ancestry cluster.

The PCR contained 60 Vbeta and 13 Jbeta primers. The method was immunoSEQ multiplex PCR; TCRdb's version includes in-frame clones alone and lacks a portion of them. This sample contains around 130,000 clones. With respect to this clone: What it binds is not known.

The CDR3 is 15 amino acids. Germline lookup yields CDR1 MNHNY and CDR2 SVGAGI (reference sequence). Trimming removed 5 bases from V and 2 bases from J; junction bases left unmatched: 5. General study points: Other equally common chains were less clonally expanded than HLA-associated TCR beta chains, a later analysis showed. A later analysis found TCR association rates differed by HLA locus, highest for DRB1 and lowest for HLA-C. Associated with cytomegalovirus, according to the listing, were 150 to 200 TCR beta chains.

The TCR was taken from an older woman in good health and CMV-seronegative. The rearrangement joins TRBV6-6 to TRBJ1-5; 8 bases are shared with TRBD1. Sample: PBMCs. The CDR3 sequence is CASSNQDRGNQPQHF. For the CDR3, the DNA is TGTGCCAGCAGTAATCAGGACAGGGGCAATCAGCCCCAGCATTTT.